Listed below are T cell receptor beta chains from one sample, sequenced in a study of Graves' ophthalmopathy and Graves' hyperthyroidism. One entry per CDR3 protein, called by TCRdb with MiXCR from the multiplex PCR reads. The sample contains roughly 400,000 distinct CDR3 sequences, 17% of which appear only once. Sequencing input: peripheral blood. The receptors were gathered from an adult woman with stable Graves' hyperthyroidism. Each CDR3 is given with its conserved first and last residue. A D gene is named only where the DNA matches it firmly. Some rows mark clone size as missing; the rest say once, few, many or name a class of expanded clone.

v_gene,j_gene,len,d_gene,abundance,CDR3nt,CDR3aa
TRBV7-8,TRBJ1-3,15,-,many,TGTGCCAGCAGCCGCACAGGGACCTCTGGAAACACCATATATTTT,CASSRTGTSGNTIYF
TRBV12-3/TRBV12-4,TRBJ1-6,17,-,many,TGTGCCAGCAGTTTCATGAGGGGGAGGTCCTATAATTCACCCCTCCACTTT,CASSFMRGRSYNSPLHF
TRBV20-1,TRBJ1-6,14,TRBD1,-,TGCAGTGCCAGAAGACAGGGCCTAAATTCACCCCTCCACTTT,CSARRQGLNSPLHF
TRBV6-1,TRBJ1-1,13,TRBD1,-,TGTGCCAGCAGGATGGGACAGGGGACTTGGGCTTTCTTT,CASRMGQGTWAFF
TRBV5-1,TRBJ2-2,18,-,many,TGCGCCAGCAGCTTGGAGATAACAACCTTTAGGGGCACCGGGGAGCTGTTTTTT,CASSLEITTFRGTGELFF
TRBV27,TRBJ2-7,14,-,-,TGTGCCAGCAGTTTAAATGCCCTATTCTACGAGCAGTACTTC,CASSLNALFYEQYF
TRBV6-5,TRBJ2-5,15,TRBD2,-,TGTGCCAGCAGTTATGGCGGGGGAGGGCAAGAGACCCAGTACTTC,CASSYGGGGQETQYF
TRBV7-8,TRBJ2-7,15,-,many,TGTGCCAGCAGCCCCCGACAGGATAACTCCTACGAGCAGTACTTC,CASSPRQDNSYEQYF
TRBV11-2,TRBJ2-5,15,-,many,TGTGCCAGCAGCTTAGGGGTGGGTTTCCAAGAGACCCAGTACTTC,CASSLGVGFQETQYF
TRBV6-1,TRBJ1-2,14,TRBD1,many,TGTGCCAGCAGTGAGCTACAGGGGGCCGATGGCTACACCTTC,CASSELQGADGYTF
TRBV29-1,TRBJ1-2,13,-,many,TGCAGCGTTGATTTCGGGCAGGGCTATGGCTACACCTTC,CSVDFGQGYGYTF
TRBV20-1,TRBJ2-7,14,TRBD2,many,TGCAGTGCTAGAGATAGGCGGGAGTCCTACGAGCAGTACTTC,CSARDRRESYEQYF
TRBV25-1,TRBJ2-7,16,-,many,TGTGCCAGCAGTGAATATATCCGGACACCCATTGACGAGCAGTACTTC,CASSEYIRTPIDEQYF
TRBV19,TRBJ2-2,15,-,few,TGTGCCACACTCCATACTAAGACAACCACCAGGGAGCTGTTTTTT,CATLHTKTTTRELFF
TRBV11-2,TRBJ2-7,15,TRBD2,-,TGTGCCAGCAGTCGTAGACTAGCGGGAGCGCACGAGCAGTACTTC,CASSRRLAGAHEQYF
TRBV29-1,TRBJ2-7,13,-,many,TGCAGCGTTGTCTTTTCTGGGGTCTACGAGCAGTACTTC,CSVVFSGVYEQYF
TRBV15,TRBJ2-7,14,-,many,TGTGCCACCAGCACTACTCAGACCTCGAGGGAGCAGTACTTC,CATSTTQTSREQYF
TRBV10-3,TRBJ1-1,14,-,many,TGTGCCATCATAGACAGTCGCCTGAACACTGAAGCTTTCTTT,CAIIDSRLNTEAFF
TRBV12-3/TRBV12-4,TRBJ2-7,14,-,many,TGTGCCAGCAAGATCAACGGGGCCTCCTACGAGCAGTACTTC,CASKINGASYEQYF
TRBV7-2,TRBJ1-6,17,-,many,TGTGCCAGCAGCTTGAATTTGGCGGGTGTGAGAGATTCACCCCTCCACTTT,CASSLNLAGVRDSPLHF
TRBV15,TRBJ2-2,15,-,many,TGTGCCACCAGCAGAGCCGGAGCGAACACCGGGGAGCTGTTTTTT,CATSRAGANTGELFF
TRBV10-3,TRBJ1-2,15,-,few,TGTGCCATCAGTGAGAGGAGGGGAGGGAACTATGGCTACACCTTC,CAISERRGGNYGYTF
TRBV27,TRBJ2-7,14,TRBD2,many,TGTGCCAGCAGTTTGATGATAGCGGGAGCCGAGCAGTACTTC,CASSLMIAGAEQYF
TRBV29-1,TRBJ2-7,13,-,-,TGCAGCGTGAGAGTGGGAGGCTCCTACGAGCAGTACTTC,CSVRVGGSYEQYF
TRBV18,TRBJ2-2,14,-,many,TGTGCCAGCTCACCGGGGACGGTCACCGGGGAGCTGTTTTTT,CASSPGTVTGELFF